This TCR beta chain comes out of a study of T cell responses to AZD1222 COVID-19 vaccine. This CDR3 is built from 12 residues. V lost 5 bases, J lost 5 bases, and 12 bases lay in between. Per germline, CDR1 GTSNPN and CDR2 SVGIG (reference sequence). About this clone: Its specificity is unknown.

Study conclusions and caveats: Epitopes outside B.1.351 and B.1.1.7 mutated regions reportedly drew nearly half of spike TCRs. None of the repertoires were sampled until the peak T cell response had passed. The donor group comprised mostly white British people and more females; the analysis possibly underestimated clonal diversity.

Sequencing used immunoSEQ multiplex PCR; TCRdb keeps in-frame clones, though not all of them. The sample has 40,000 to 45,000 clones, roughly 75% seen once. This sequence was found in an adult who received the MenACWY meningococcal vaccine as a control. The starting material was peripheral blood, obtained 28 days after the second dose of the MenACWY control vaccine. This chain uses TRBV30 with TRBJ1-1; tentatively, D is TRBD1 (5 bases). The CDR3 nucleotides read TGTGCCTGGGGTTTCCGGGGGACTGAAGCTTTCTTT. It codes for CAWGFRGTEAFF.